This T cell receptor beta chain was obtained from a study of cytomegalovirus exposure and HLA in healthy donors. Regarding this clone: Antigen unknown.

60 Vbeta and 13 Jbeta primers were used in PCR. Profiled with immunoSEQ multiplex PCR; TCRdb holds only in-frame clones, not every one. This repertoire shows approximately 91,000 clones, 81% found once; its top ten account for about 9.4%. CDR1 is SGHVS, CDR2 FNYEAQ, per germline. V dropped 1 base and J dropped 4 bases, with 7 bases sitting between them. The CDR3 contains 14 residues. Study conclusions and caveats: The likely explanation for a cluster of highly shared sequence variants was sequencing artifact. Across donors, most TCRs were seen rarely, yet some public ones were widespread. Reportedly, HLA-A and HLA-B alleles of most subjects were accurately predicted from TCR beta.

Sequenced sample: PBMCs. The sequence derives from a human donor in good health. The gene calls are TRBV7-6 and TRBJ2-2, with D tentatively TRBD2 (5 bases). The CDR3 reads CASSLGGSTGELFF. The CDR3 nucleotides are TGTGCCAGCAGCTTAGGAGGGAGCACCGGGGAGCTGTTTTTT. The variable domain in full, completed from reference TRBV7-6 and TRBJ2-2, reads GAGVSQSPRYKVTKRGQDVALRCDPISGHVSLYWYRQALGQGPEFLTYFNYEAQQDKSGLPNDRFSAERPEGSISTLTIQRTEQRDSAMYRCASSLGGSTGELFFGEGSRLTVL.